These T cell receptor beta chains were read from a single sample in a study of blood T cells in healthy people across ages. TCRdb reprocessed the 5' RACE reads with MiXCR, giving one entry per CDR3 protein. The sample yields 800,000 to 1,000,000 distinct CDR3 sequences, 40% to 60% seen once. The material sequenced was blood. These receptors all stem from a man aged 25-45 years in good health. CDR3s include the opening cysteine and the closing phenylalanine or tryptophan. D genes are given only for firm matches. Clone size, where shown, is once, few, many, or a class for clones that have expanded.

j_call clone_size d_call v_call cdr3_nt cdr3_aa
TRBJ2-7 - TRBD1 TRBV12-3/TRBV12-4 TGTGTCAGCAGTTCGGGACAGGGACCTTACGAGCAGTACTTC CVSSSGQGPYEQYF
TRBJ1-2 - TRBD1 TRBV29-1 TGCAGCGTTGACGGACAGGGGGCTCTTAGTGGCTACACCTTC CSVDGQGALSGYTF
TRBJ1-2 few - TRBV13 TGTGCCAGCAGCTTAGGCATTGGCGGCGACTACACCTTC CASSLGIGGDYTF
TRBJ1-2 - - TRBV11-2 TGTGCCAGCAGCTTAGACCCTGACAGGCACACCTTC CASSLDPDRHTF
TRBJ1-1 - - TRBV5-1 TGCGCCAGCAGCCCGGACAGAAGTAGTGAAGCTTTCTTT CASSPDRSSEAFF
TRBJ1-4 - TRBD1 TRBV27 TGTGCCAGCAGTCTGGACAGGGGGCTAGAAAAACTGTTTTTT CASSLDRGLEKLFF
TRBJ2-3 - TRBD1 TRBV27 TGTGCCAGCAGTTCTACCTGGACAGGAATCACAGATACGCAGTATTTT CASSSTWTGITDTQYF
TRBJ2-7 - TRBD2 TRBV6-5 TGTGCCAGCAGTAGACTAGCGAGAGGCCACGAGCAGTACTTC CASSRLARGHEQYF
TRBJ1-2 few - TRBV21-1 TGTGCCAGCAGCAGGAAGGCACTGGACAGTCTATGTGGCTACACCTTC CASSRKALDSLCGYTF
TRBJ2-5 - TRBD1 TRBV27 TGTGCCAGCACCGCCGGACAGGGAAGAGAGACCCAGTACTTC CASTAGQGRETQYF
TRBJ1-2 - TRBD1 TRBV4-1 TGCGCCAGCAGCCAAATAGGCGGACAGGGCGGTGGCTACACCTTC CASSQIGGQGGGYTF
TRBJ2-3 - - TRBV3-1 TGTGCCAGCAGCCAAGAGCGGACCACAGATACGCAGTATTTT CASSQERTTDTQYF
TRBJ2-7 - - TRBV28 TGTGCCAGCAGTTTGGGGGCAGTTCTCTACGAGCAGTACTTC CASSLGAVLYEQYF
TRBJ2-1 - - TRBV6-2/TRBV6-3 TGTGCCAGCAAAGTCCTAGCCAATGAGCAGTTCTTC CASKVLANEQFF
TRBJ1-2 - - TRBV20-1 TGCAGTGCGGGAGGCGGGGGGCGAGACTATGGCTACACCTTC CSAGGGGRDYGYTF
TRBJ2-6 - TRBD1 TRBV20-1 TGCAGTGCACCAGGGGGTGGTGGGGCCAACGTCCTGACTTTC CSAPGGGGANVLTF
TRBJ2-7 few TRBD2 TRBV6-2/TRBV6-3 TGTGCCAGCAGTTACAGTCTAGCGGGGGCCGGCGAGCAGTACTTC CASSYSLAGAGEQYF
TRBJ1-1 few - TRBV3-1 TGTGCCAGCAGCACAGGGCTTGAAGCTTTCTTT CASSTGLEAFF
TRBJ2-1 - TRBD1 TRBV29-1 TGCAGCGGGTGGGACAGGGGCTCCTACAATGAGCAGTTCTTC CSGWDRGSYNEQFF
TRBJ2-7 few - TRBV12-3/TRBV12-4 TGTGCCAGCAGTCTAGCCGACAGGTACGAGCAGTACTTC CASSLADRYEQYF
TRBJ2-7 - TRBD2 TRBV4-1 TGCGCCAGCAGCCTTCTTGACCCCGGGACTAGGGGCTACGAGCAGTACTTC CASSLLDPGTRGYEQYF
TRBJ2-1 few TRBD2 TRBV29-1 TGCAGCGGGGAGGGGAATACTAGTGAGCAGTTCTTC CSGEGNTSEQFF
TRBJ1-2 - - TRBV10-3 TGTGCCAGCAGTGAGTCGGACACAGGAGGCTACACCTTC CASSESDTGGYTF
TRBJ2-1 few TRBD2 TRBV12-3/TRBV12-4 TGTGCCAGCAGTTGGGCCCTGGGGGGGTACAATGAGCAGTTCTTC CASSWALGGYNEQFF
TRBJ1-6 - TRBD1 TRBV7-9 TGTGCCAGCAGCAGGGGGCCGGAGGATTCACCCCTCCACTTT CASSRGPEDSPLHF
TRBJ1-3 - - TRBV18 TGTGCCAGCTCACCACGACATTTCTCTGGAAACACCATATATTTT CASSPRHFSGNTIYF
TRBJ2-3 once TRBD2 TRBV4-2 TGTGCCAGCAGGGACCACCGAGCGGGGGGTCCAGATACGCAGTATTTT CASRDHRAGGPDTQYF
TRBJ2-5 few - TRBV28 TGTGCCACTCGGTACGGGGAAAAGACCCAGTACTTC CATRYGEKTQYF
TRBJ2-5 - TRBD1 TRBV24-1 TGTGCCACCAGTTCCGGGACAGGGTACCGGGAGACCCAGTACTTC CATSSGTGYRETQYF
TRBJ1-2 - - TRBV7-2 TGTGCCAGCAGCCCCCAAATTTCTAACTATGGCTACACCTTC CASSPQISNYGYTF
TRBJ2-3 - - TRBV28 TGTGCCAGCAGTTTAGCGGGTCTAGATTTAGGGGATACGCAGTATTTT CASSLAGLDLGDTQYF
TRBJ1-1 - TRBD1 TRBV18 TGTGCCAGCTCACGACAGGGGGGAAACCTGGACACTGAAGCTTTCTTT CASSRQGGNLDTEAFF
TRBJ2-7 - TRBD1 TRBV10-3 TGTGCCATCGGGGTCCCGGGACAGGTAGAATACGAGCAGTACTTC CAIGVPGQVEYEQYF
TRBJ1-2 - - TRBV29-1 TGCAGCGTTGATACCACAGGTGTAAGGGGCTACACCTTC CSVDTTGVRGYTF
TRBJ1-5 - - TRBV7-8 TGTGCCAGCAGCTTAGCGCGAAGCCCTAGCAATCAGCCCCAGCATTTT CASSLARSPSNQPQHF
TRBJ1-2 - - TRBV12-3/TRBV12-4 TGTGCCAGCAGTTTCCGACCCGCGGAATATGGTGGCTACACCTTC CASSFRPAEYGGYTF
TRBJ2-1 few - TRBV29-1 TGCAGCCTTAAAGCAGGGACCTACAATGAGCAGTTCTTC CSLKAGTYNEQFF
TRBJ2-7 few - TRBV2 TGTGCCAGCAGTGTAAGGCTAGCGTCCTACGAGCAGTACTTC CASSVRLASYEQYF
TRBJ1-1 - TRBD1 TRBV7-3 TGTGCCAGCAGCTTAATAGGGGGCCGGACTGAAGCTTTCTTT CASSLIGGRTEAFF
TRBJ2-3 few TRBD1 TRBV9 TGTGCCAGCAGCGCTCAGGGGGCTTTCACAGATACGCAGTATTTT CASSAQGAFTDTQYF
TRBJ1-2 many - TRBV20-1 TGCAGTGCTAGAGATGTGGACGGAGCCTATGGCTACACCTTC CSARDVDGAYGYTF
TRBJ2-1 - - TRBV2 TGTGCCAGCGTGCGGGACAACTACAATGAGCAGTTCTTC CASVRDNYNEQFF
TRBJ2-5 many - TRBV7-2 TGTGCCAGCAGTTTAGGCCACCAAGAGACCCAGTACTTC CASSLGHQETQYF
TRBJ2-3 few TRBD1 TRBV7-4 TGTGCCAGCAGCTCCGACAGGGGACGCCCTGTCAATAGCACAGATACGCAGTATTTT CASSSDRGRPVNSTDTQYF
TRBJ2-1 - - TRBV6-5 TGTGCCAGCAGTCGCTCAGGCGGGGCAATGAGCAATGAGCAGTTCTTC CASSRSGGAMSNEQFF
TRBJ2-3 - - TRBV6-2/TRBV6-3 TGTGCCAGCACCCCCCGGGACAGCACAGATACGCAGTATTTT CASTPRDSTDTQYF
TRBJ1-6 few - TRBV3-1 TGTGCCAGCAGCCGGACATCCGACAGCTTTCACAATTCACCCCTCCACTTT CASSRTSDSFHNSPLHF
TRBJ2-5 - - TRBV20-1 TGCAGTGCTAGAGACAGGGGCAGGGACCAGTACTTC CSARDRGRDQYF
TRBJ1-2 few TRBD1 TRBV29-1 TGCAGCGGCCGAGGGACAGCCTCCGATGGCTACACCTTC CSGRGTASDGYTF
TRBJ2-2 - TRBD1 TRBV10-3 TGTGCCACGGAAGCTGACAGGGGGCCTTTTGCTTGGAACACCGGGGAGCTGTTTTTT CATEADRGPFAWNTGELFF
TRBJ2-2 - - TRBV6-1 TGTGCCAGCAGTGACAGGGTCGGTGCCGGGGAGCTGTTTTTT CASSDRVGAGELFF
TRBJ1-1 - - TRBV11-2 TGTGCCAGCAGCTTAGCTCCAGCTAACACTGAAACTTTCTTT CASSLAPANTETFF
TRBJ1-1 - - TRBV7-6 TGTGCCAGCAGCGCTAGTAGGAGTCGCACTGAAGCTTTCTTT CASSASRSRTEAFF
TRBJ2-1 - - TRBV4-1 TGCGCCAGCAAGTGGGGGGCTAGCTCCTGCAATGAGCAGTTCTTC CASKWGASSCNEQFF
TRBJ2-2 - - TRBV2 TGTGCCAGCATGACTTTCTTCGGGGAGCTGTTTTTT CASMTFFGELFF
TRBJ1-6 once - TRBV18 TGTGCCAGCTCACGGGGTTCTGCCTATAATTCACCCCTCCACTTT CASSRGSAYNSPLHF
TRBJ2-7 - - TRBV6-2/TRBV6-3 TGTGCCAGCAGGGATAACAGCCAGGGCTACGAGCAGTACTTC CASRDNSQGYEQYF
TRBJ1-1 - - TRBV13 TGTACCAGCAGCCCTAGTAGGGCGGACACTGAAGCTTTCTTT CTSSPSRADTEAFF
TRBJ2-2 - - TRBV2 TGTGCCAGCAGTGAAGCGCTGGGGGCGAGCACCGGGGAGCTGTTTTTT CASSEALGASTGELFF